The source of this T cell receptor (beta chain) is a study of blood T cell repertoires in COVID-19. Study information: In each case, the material was cDNA or gDNA derived from T cells, B-cell-depleted T cells, or PBMCs.

The assay was immunoSEQ multiplex PCR, and TCRdb's table has in-frame clones only and misses some. The data hold roughly 260,000 clones, with 88% observed a single time. CDR1 and CDR2 (germline): SGHRS, YFSETQ. CDR3 length: 16 residues. V shed 4 bases and J 1 base; nucleotides not matched to a gene: 5. The material sequenced was peripheral blood. The rearrangement joins TRBV5-1 to TRBJ1-1, with 12 nucleotides matching TRBD1. The sequence derives from a man aged 55 to 70 who had recovered from COVID-19. In nucleotides, the CDR3 is TGCGCCAGCAGCGTCGGGACAGGGGGCTGGAACACTGAAGCTTTCTTT. Its protein product is CASSVGTGGWNTEAFF.